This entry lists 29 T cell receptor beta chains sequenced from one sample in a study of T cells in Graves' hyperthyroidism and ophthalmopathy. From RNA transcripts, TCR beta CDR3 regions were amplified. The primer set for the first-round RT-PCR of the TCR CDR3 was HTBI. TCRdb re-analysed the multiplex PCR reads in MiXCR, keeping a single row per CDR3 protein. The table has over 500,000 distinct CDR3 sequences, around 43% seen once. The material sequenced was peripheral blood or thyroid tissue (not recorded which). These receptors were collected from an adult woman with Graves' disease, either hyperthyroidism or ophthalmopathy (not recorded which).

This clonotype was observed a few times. This CDR3 is CAMGGQGTSPLHF. The CDR3 coding sequence is TGTGCCATGGGAGGACAGGGGACTTCACCCCTCCACTTT. The V and J genes are TRBV10-3 and TRBJ1-6, with 9 positions matching TRBD1. CDR1 is ENHRY and CDR2 is SYGVKD in the germline V gene. J was trimmed by 9 bases and V by 9 bases; bases with no gene match: 6. The CDR3 covers 13 residues.

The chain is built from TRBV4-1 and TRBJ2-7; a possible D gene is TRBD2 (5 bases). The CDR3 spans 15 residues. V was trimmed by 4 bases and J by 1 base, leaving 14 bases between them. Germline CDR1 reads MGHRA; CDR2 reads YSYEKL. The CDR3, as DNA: TGCGCCAGCAGCCTTACGGGCGGAGGATCCTACGAGCAGTACTTC. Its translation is CASSLTGGGSYEQYF.

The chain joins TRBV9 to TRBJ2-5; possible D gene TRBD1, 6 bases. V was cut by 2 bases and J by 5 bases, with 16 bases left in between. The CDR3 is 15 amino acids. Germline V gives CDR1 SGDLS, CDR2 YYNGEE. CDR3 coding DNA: TGTGCCAGCAGCGTTGGGCAGCCTCAGGGGGAGACCCAGTACTTC. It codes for CASSVGQPQGETQYF.

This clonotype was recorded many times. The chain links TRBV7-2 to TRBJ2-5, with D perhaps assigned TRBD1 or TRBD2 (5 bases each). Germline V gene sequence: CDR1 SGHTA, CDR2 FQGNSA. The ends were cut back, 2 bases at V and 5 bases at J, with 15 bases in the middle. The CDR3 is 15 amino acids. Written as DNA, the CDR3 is TGTGCCAGCAGCTTATTAGTCGGGGCAAGGGAGACCCAGTACTTC. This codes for CASSLLVGARETQYF.

CDR3 nucleotides: TGTGCCAGCAGCTTAAGTAGCTACGACGAGCAGTACTTC. This encodes CASSLSSYDEQYF. The rearrangement joins TRBV7-3 to TRBJ2-7; no definite D call. Germline values: CDR1 SGHTA, CDR2 FQGTGA. There are 13 residues in the CDR3. Deletions cut 1 base from V and 5 bases from J, with 9 bases between.

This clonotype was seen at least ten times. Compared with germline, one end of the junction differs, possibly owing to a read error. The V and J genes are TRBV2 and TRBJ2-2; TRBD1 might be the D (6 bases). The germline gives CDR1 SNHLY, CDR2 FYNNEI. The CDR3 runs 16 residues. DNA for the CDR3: TGTGCCAGCAGTTTAGAGGGGGTAACGAACGCCGGGGAGCTGTTTTTT. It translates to CASSLEGVTNAGELFF. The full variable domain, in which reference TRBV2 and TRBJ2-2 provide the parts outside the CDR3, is EPEVTQTPSHQVTQMGQEVILRCVPISNHLYFYWYRQILGQKVEFLVSFYNNEISEKSEIFDDQFSVERPDGSNFTLKIRSTKLEDSAMYFCASSLEGVTNAGELFFGEGSRLTVL.

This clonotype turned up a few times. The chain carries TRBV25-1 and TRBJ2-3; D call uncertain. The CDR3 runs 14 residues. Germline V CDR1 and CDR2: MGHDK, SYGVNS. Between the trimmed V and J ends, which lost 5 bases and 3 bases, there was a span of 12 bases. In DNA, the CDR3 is TGTGCCAGCAGTCCCGGACCTACGACAGATACGCAGTATTTT. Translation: CASSPGPTTDTQYF.

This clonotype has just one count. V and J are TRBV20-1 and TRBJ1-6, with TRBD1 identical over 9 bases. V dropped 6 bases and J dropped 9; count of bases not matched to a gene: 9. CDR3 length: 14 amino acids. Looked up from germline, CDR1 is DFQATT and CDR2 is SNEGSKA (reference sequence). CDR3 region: CSAAGADRGSPLHF. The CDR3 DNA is TGCAGTGCCGCAGGCGCGGACAGGGGTTCACCCCTCCACTTT.

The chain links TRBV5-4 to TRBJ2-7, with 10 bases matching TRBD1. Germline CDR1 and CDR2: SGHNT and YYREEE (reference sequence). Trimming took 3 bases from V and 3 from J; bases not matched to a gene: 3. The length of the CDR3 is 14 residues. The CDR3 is CASSYGTGDYEQYF. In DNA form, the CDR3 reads TGTGCCAGCAGCTACGGGACAGGGGACTACGAGCAGTACTTC.

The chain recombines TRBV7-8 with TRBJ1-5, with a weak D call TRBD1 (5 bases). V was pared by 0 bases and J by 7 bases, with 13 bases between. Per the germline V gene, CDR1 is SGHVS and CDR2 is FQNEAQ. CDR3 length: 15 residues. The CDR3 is CASSLAPQGGQPQHF. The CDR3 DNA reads TGTGCCAGCAGCTTAGCGCCTCAGGGAGGGCAGCCCCAGCATTTT.

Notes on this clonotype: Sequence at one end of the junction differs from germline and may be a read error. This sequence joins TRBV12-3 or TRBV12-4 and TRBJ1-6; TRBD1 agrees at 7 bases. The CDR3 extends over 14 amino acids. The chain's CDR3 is CAISEVTGNSPLHF. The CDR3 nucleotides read TGTGCCATCAGTGAAGTGACAGGGAATTCACCCCTCCACTTT.

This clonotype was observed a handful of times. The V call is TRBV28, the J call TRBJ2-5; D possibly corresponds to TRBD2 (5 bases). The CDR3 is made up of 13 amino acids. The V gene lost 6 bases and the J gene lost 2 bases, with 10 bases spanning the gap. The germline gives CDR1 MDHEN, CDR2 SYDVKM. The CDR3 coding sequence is TGTGCCAGCAGCCGACCGGGACAAGAGACCCAGTACTTC. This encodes CASSRPGQETQYF.

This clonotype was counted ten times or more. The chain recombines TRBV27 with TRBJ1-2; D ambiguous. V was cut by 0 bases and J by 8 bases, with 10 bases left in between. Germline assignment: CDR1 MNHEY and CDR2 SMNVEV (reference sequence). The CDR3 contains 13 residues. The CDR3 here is CASSLSGRSGYTF. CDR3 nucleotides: TGTGCCAGCAGTTTATCTGGTCGTTCGGGCTACACCTTC.

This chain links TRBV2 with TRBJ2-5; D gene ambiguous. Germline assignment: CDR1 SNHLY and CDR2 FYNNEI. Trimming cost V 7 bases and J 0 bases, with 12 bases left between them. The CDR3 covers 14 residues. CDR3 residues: CASNNGRHQETQYF. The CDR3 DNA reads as TGTGCCAGCAACAATGGACGCCACCAAGAGACCCAGTACTTC.

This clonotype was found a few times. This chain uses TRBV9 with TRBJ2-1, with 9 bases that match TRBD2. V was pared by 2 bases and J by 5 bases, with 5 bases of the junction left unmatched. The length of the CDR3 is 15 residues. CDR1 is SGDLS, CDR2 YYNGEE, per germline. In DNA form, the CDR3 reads TGTGCCAGCAGCGTGACCGGGACTAGCCACAATGAGCAGTTCTTC. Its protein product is CASSVTGTSHNEQFF.

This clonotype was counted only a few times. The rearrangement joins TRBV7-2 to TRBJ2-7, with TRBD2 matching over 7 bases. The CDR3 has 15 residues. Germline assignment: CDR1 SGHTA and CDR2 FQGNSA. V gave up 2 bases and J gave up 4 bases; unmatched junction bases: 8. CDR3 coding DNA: TGTGCCAGCAGCTTAAACGAGGGAGGGCCATACGAGCAGTACTTC. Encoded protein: CASSLNEGGPYEQYF.

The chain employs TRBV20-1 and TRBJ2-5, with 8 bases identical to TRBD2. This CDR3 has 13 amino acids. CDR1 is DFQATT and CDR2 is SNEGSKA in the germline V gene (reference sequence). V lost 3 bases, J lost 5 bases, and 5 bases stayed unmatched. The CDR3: CSARSGGEETQYF. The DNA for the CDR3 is TGCAGTGCTAGGAGCGGGGGAGAGGAGACCCAGTACTTC.

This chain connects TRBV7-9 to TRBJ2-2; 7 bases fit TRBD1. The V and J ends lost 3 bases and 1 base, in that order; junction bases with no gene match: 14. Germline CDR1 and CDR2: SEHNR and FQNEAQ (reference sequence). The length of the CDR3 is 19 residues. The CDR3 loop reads CASSFSDRYSGLNTGELFF. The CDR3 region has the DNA TGTGCCAGCAGCTTCTCGGACAGGTACTCTGGGTTGAACACCGGGGAGCTGTTTTTT.

The CDR3: CSAEPQTGLNGYTF. The DNA for the CDR3 is TGCAGTGCGGAACCTCAAACAGGCCTGAACGGCTACACCTTC. The chain uses TRBV20-1 and TRBJ1-2, with D perhaps TRBD1 (5 bases). The CDR3 is 14 amino acids. The V and J ends lost 6 bases and 8 bases respectively, with 22 bases between them. CDR1 is DFQATT and CDR2 is SNEGSKA in the germline V gene (reference sequence).

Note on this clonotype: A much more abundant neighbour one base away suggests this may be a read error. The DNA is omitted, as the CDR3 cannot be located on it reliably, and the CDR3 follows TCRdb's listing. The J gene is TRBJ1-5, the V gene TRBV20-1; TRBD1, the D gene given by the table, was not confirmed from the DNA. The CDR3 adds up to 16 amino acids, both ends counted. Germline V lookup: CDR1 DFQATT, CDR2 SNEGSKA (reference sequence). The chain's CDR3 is CSARRRVGQGNQPRHF.

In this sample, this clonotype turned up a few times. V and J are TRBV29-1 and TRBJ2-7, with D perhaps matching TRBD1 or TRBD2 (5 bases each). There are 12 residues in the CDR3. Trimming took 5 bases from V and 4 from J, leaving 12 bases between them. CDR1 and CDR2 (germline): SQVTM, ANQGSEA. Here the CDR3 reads CSVSLGGYEQYF. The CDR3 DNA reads TGCAGCGTTTCCCTTGGGGGTTACGAGCAGTACTTC.

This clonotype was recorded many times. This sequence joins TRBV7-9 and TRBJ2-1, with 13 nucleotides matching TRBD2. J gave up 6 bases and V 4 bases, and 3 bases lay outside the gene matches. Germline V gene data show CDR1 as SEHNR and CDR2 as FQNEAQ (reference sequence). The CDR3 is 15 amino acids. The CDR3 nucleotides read TGTGCCAGCAGCTATACTAGCGGGAGGGCCAATGAGCAGTTCTTC. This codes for CASSYTSGRANEQFF.

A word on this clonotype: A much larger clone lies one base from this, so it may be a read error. CDR3 residues: CATSDWGTGEQYF. For the CDR3, the DNA is TGTGCCACCAGTGACTGGGGCACAGGCGAGCAGTACTTC. V and J are TRBV24-1 and TRBJ2-7; possibly TRBD1 for D (5 bases). The V end was cut by 4 bases, the J end by 6 bases, with 12 bases between. The CDR3 is 13 amino acids. Germline V gene data show CDR1 as KGHDR and CDR2 as SFDVKD.

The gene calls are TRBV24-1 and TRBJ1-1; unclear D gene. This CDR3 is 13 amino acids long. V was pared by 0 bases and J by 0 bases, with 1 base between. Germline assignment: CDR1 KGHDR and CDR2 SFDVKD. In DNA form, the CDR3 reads TGTGCCACCAGTGATTTGTTGAACACTGAAGCTTTCTTT. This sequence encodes CATSDLLNTEAFF.

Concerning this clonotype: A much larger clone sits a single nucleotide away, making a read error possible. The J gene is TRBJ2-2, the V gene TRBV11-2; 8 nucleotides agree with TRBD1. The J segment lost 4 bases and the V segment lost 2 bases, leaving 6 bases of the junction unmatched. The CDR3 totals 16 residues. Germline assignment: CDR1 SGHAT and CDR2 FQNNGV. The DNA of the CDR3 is TGTGCCAGCAGCTTATTGAAACAGGGGGGCACCGGGGAGCTGTTTTTT. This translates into CASSLLKQGGTGELFF.

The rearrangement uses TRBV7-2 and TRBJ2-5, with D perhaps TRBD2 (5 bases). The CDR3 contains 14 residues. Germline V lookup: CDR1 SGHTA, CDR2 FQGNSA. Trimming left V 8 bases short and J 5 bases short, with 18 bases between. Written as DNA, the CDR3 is TGTGCCAGCCGAGGCGAGGGTCGACGGGAGACCCAGTACTTC. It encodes CASRGEGRRETQYF.

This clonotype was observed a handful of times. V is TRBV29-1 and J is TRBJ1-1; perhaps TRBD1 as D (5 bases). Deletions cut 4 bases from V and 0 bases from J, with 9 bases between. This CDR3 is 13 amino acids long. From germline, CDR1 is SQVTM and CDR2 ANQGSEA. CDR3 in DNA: TGCAGCGTTGGGGGACGGATGAACACTGAAGCTTTCTTT. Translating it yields CSVGGRMNTEAFF.

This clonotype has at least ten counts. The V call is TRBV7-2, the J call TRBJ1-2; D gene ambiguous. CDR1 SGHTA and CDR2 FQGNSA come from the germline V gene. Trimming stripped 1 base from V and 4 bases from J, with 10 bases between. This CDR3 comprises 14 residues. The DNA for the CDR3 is TGTGCCAGCAGCTTAGATCGGGATAGCTATGGCTACACCTTC. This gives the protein CASSLDRDSYGYTF.

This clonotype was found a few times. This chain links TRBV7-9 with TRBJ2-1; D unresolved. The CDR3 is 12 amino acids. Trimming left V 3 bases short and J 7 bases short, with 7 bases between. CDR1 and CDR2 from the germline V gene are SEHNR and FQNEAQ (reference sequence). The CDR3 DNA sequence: TGTGCCAGCAGCTTGTCAGGAAATGAGCAGTTCTTC. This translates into CASSLSGNEQFF. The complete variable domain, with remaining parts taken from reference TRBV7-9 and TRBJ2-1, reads DTGVSQNPRHKITKRGQNVTFRCDPISEHNRLYWYRQTLGQGPEFLTYFQNEAQLEKSRLLSDRFSAERPKGSFSTLEIQRTEQGDSAMYLCASSLSGNEQFFGPGTRLTVL.